One sample yielded the 10 T cell receptor beta chains listed below, sequenced in a study of blood T cell repertoires in COVID-19. This table comes from immunoSEQ multiplex PCR, and its TCRdb copy is limited to in-frame clones, with some not included. This sample has approximately 220,000 clones, with over 75% found just once. The sequencing input was peripheral blood. The receptors come from a woman aged 80 or over with acute or convalescent COVID-19.

The sample holds one count of this clone. This chain links TRBV3-1 (or the pseudogene TRBV3-2) with TRBJ1-5; unclear D gene. Germline V lookup: CDR1 LGHDT, CDR2 YNNKEL (reference sequence). The ends were cut back, 4 bases at V and 4 bases at J, with 11 bases in the middle. The CDR3 length is 14 residues. The CDR3 coding sequence is TGTGCCAGCAGCCCGGGGTCGGGAAATCAGCCCCAGCATTTT. This encodes CASSPGSGNQPQHF.

The chain couples TRBV7-8 to TRBJ2-7; D possibly corresponds to TRBD2 (6 bases). The CDR3 spans 14 residues. Germline assignment: CDR1 SGHVS and CDR2 FQNEAQ. The V and J ends lost 1 base and 4 bases respectively, with 11 bases between them. The CDR3 coding sequence is TGTGCCAGCAGCTTAGGGCGGGGAGTGTACGAGCAGTACTTC. It specifies CASSLGRGVYEQYF.

As to this clone: The sample contains more than one DNA sequence encoding this CDR3. This sequence joins TRBV19 and TRBJ1-4; TRBD1 matches at 7 bases. Per the germline V gene, CDR1 is LNHDA and CDR2 is SQIVND (reference sequence). The length of the CDR3 is 15 residues. The V segment lost 3 bases and the J segment 0 bases; nucleotides outside the gene matches: 1. The CDR3 coding sequence is TGTGCCAGTAGTATCCAGGGGGCAACTAATGAAAAACTGTTTTTT. Its translation: CASSIQGATNEKLFF.

The chain couples TRBV18 to TRBJ2-3; a weak D match, TRBD2 (7 bases). The CDR3 totals 16 residues. The germline CDR1 and CDR2 sequences are KGHSH and LQKENI. V was shortened by 1 base and J by 7 bases, with 18 bases between the two germline ends. CDR3 loop: CASSPQRDKFGYTQYF. The CDR3 DNA sequence: TGTGCCAGCTCACCACAGCGGGACAAGTTCGGATATACGCAGTATTTT. Variable domain in full (rest from reference TRBV18 and TRBJ2-3): NAGVMQNPRHLVRRRGQEARLRCSPMKGHSHVYWYRQLPEEGLKFMVYLQKENIIDESGMPKERFSAEFPKEGPSILRIQQVVRGDSAAYFCASSPQRDKFGYTQYFGPGTRLTVL.

The chain has TRBV12-3 or TRBV12-4 and TRBJ1-5; no definite D call. The germline V and J ends were trimmed by 1 base and 7 bases, with 8 bases remaining between them. The CDR3 has 13 residues. The CDR3 nucleotides read TGTGCCAGCAGTTTAGGAGGGAGCCAGCCCCAGCATTTT. Residues: CASSLGGSQPQHF.

The chain employs TRBV5-1 and TRBJ2-3; 9 bases line up with TRBD1. V shed 4 bases, J shed 3 bases, and the junction held 9 bases outside the gene matches. CDR1 is SGHRS, CDR2 YFSETQ, per germline. The CDR3 totals 16 residues. The DNA for the CDR3 is TGCGCCAGCAGCGCGATGACAGGGGGTGGGACAGATACGCAGTATTTT. Residues: CASSAMTGGGTDTQYF.

The chain carries TRBV6-1 and TRBJ2-7; 7 bases fit TRBD1. This CDR3 is built from 16 residues. Germline V lookup: CDR1 MNHNS, CDR2 SASEGT. V shed 0 bases and J 9 bases; nucleotides not matched to a gene: 14. The CDR3 nucleotides are TGTGCCAGCAGTGAAGCGGGACAGATAGTCCTACGAGGGCAGTACTTC. The encoded protein is CASSEAGQIVLRGQYF.

This clone was seen a handful of times. V usage is TRBV2 and J usage is TRBJ2-5, with 7 bases matching TRBD1. CDR1 SNHLY and CDR2 FYNNEI come from the germline V gene. This CDR3 is 14 amino acids long. J lost 5 bases, V lost 6 bases, and 9 bases had no gene match. The CDR3, as DNA: TGTGCCAGCAGCCCATTACAGGGGTGGGAGACCCAGTACTTC. It translates to CASSPLQGWETQYF.

The J gene is TRBJ2-5, the V gene TRBV4-1, with 8 bases fitting TRBD2. After removal of 4 bases from V and 2 bases from J, the junction contained 15 bases not matched to a gene. The CDR3 has 18 amino acids. Per the germline V gene, CDR1 is MGHRA and CDR2 is YSYEKL. The CDR3 coding sequence is TGCGCCAGCAGCCCCTCCGAGAGGCAGCGGGGGCGGCAAGAGACCCAGTACTTC. Amino acid sequence: CASSPSERQRGRQETQYF.

The chain combines TRBV3-1 (or the pseudogene TRBV3-2) with TRBJ2-1; D gene unclear. Trimming removed 4 bases at V and 9 bases at J, with 13 bases between. The CDR3 runs to 13 residues. Germline values: CDR1 LGHDT, CDR2 YNNKEL (reference sequence). The CDR3 DNA is TGTGCCAGCAGCCCCTTCAGTTCGGGTGAGCAGTTCTTC. Translating gives CASSPFSSGEQFF.